The rows below give T cell receptor beta chains drawn from one sample of a study of control samples from healthy donors and cancer patients. The repertoire was sequenced with immunoSEQ multiplex PCR; TCRdb's copy has only in-frame clones and lacks some. The sample has 130,000 or so clones; around 94% are singletons. Sequences were obtained from blood. These receptors were collected from a man between 40 and 49 years old in good health. CDR3s include the opening cysteine and the closing phenylalanine or tryptophan. The order of the fields is clone size, V gene, J gene, D gene, CDR3 protein, CDR3 DNA. The D gene is left open where the match is weak. Size values are once, few and many counts, or a class for expanded clones, and some rows have none.

clone size: -
V gene: TRBV30
J gene: TRBJ1-2
D gene: -
CDR3 protein: CAWSGQGVSFGYTF
CDR3 DNA: TGTGCCTGGAGTGGCCAGGGCGTATCCTTCGGCTACACCTTC

clone size: -
V gene: TRBV18
J gene: TRBJ2-7
D gene: TRBD2
CDR3 protein: CASTSQTSGISSYEQYF
CDR3 DNA: TGTGCCAGCACCTCTCAGACTAGCGGGATCAGCTCCTACGAGCAGTACTTC

clone size: -
V gene: TRBV6-2/TRBV6-3
J gene: TRBJ2-3
D gene: TRBD2
CDR3 protein: CASSYRGLAGGDLTDTQYF
CDR3 DNA: TGTGCCAGCAGTTACCGTGGACTAGCGGGGGGGGATCTCACAGATACGCAGTATTTT

clone size: -
V gene: TRBV12-3/TRBV12-4
J gene: TRBJ2-3
D gene: -
CDR3 protein: CASSLWGDTQYF
CDR3 DNA: TGTGCCAGCAGTTTATGGGGAGATACGCAGTATTTT

clone size: -
V gene: TRBV9
J gene: TRBJ2-6
D gene: TRBD1
CDR3 protein: CASSAPGQGSSGANVLTF
CDR3 DNA: TGTGCCAGCAGCGCCCCGGGACAGGGGAGCTCTGGGGCCAACGTCCTGACTTTC

clone size: -
V gene: TRBV5-6
J gene: TRBJ1-5
D gene: -
CDR3 protein: CASSLGSHQPQHF
CDR3 DNA: TGTGCCAGCAGCTTAGGATCCCATCAGCCCCAGCATTTT

clone size: -
V gene: TRBV9
J gene: TRBJ1-3
D gene: TRBD1
CDR3 protein: CASSVAPKDRGTGVDTIYF
CDR3 DNA: TGTGCCAGCAGCGTAGCCCCGAAGGACAGGGGAACTGGGGTGGACACCATATATTTT

clone size: -
V gene: TRBV28
J gene: TRBJ1-2
D gene: -
CDR3 protein: CASSREYGYTF
CDR3 DNA: TGTGCCAGCAGTAGGGAATATGGCTACACCTTC

clone size: -
V gene: TRBV28
J gene: TRBJ2-7
D gene: -
CDR3 protein: CASRNYEQYF
CDR3 DNA: TGTGCCAGCAGGAATTACGAGCAGTACTTC

clone size: -
V gene: TRBV9
J gene: TRBJ2-1
D gene: TRBD2
CDR3 protein: CASSDRLAGASHEQFF
CDR3 DNA: TGTGCCAGCAGCGATCGACTAGCGGGAGCTTCGCATGAGCAGTTCTTC

clone size: -
V gene: TRBV3-1/TRBV3-2
J gene: TRBJ2-7
D gene: -
CDR3 protein: CASSQESSDEQYF
CDR3 DNA: TGTGCCAGCAGCCAAGAATCTTCAGACGAGCAGTACTTC

clone size: -
V gene: TRBV6-2/TRBV6-3
J gene: TRBJ1-2
D gene: -
CDR3 protein: CASSYSRQDSNPGYTF
CDR3 DNA: TGTGCCAGCAGTTACTCGAGGCAGGATTCTAATCCTGGCTACACCTTC

clone size: few
V gene: TRBV6-6
J gene: TRBJ2-6
D gene: -
CDR3 protein: CASSRLDSSSGANVLTF
CDR3 DNA: TGTGCCAGCAGTCGTCTAGACAGCTCCTCTGGGGCCAACGTCCTGACTTTC

clone size: -
V gene: TRBV11-2
J gene: TRBJ2-7
D gene: TRBD1
CDR3 protein: CASSPDRALGEQYF
CDR3 DNA: TGTGCCAGCAGCCCGGACAGGGCCCTCGGGGAGCAGTACTTC

clone size: -
V gene: TRBV14
J gene: TRBJ1-1
D gene: -
CDR3 protein: CASTPLGGKTEAFF
CDR3 DNA: TGTGCCAGCACCCCCCTCGGGGGAAAAACTGAAGCTTTCTTT

clone size: -
V gene: TRBV12-5
J gene: TRBJ2-7
D gene: -
CDR3 protein: CASGPTDSYEQYF
CDR3 DNA: TGTGCTAGTGGACCGACAGACTCCTACGAGCAGTACTTC

clone size: -
V gene: TRBV5-6
J gene: TRBJ2-3
D gene: TRBD1
CDR3 protein: CASSLVSQGADTQYF
CDR3 DNA: TGTGCCAGCAGCTTGGTGTCACAGGGGGCAGATACGCAGTATTTT

clone size: -
V gene: TRBV6-6
J gene: TRBJ1-1
D gene: -
CDR3 protein: CASSYSRGGNTEAFF
CDR3 DNA: TGTGCCAGCAGTTACTCTAGGGGGGGAAACACTGAAGCTTTCTTT

clone size: -
V gene: TRBV7-9
J gene: TRBJ2-5
D gene: -
CDR3 protein: CASSLGGQETQYF
CDR3 DNA: TGTGCCAGCAGCTTAGGGGGGCAAGAGACCCAGTACTTC

clone size: -
V gene: TRBV7-2
J gene: TRBJ1-3
D gene: -
CDR3 protein: CASSLVFGGAGNTIYF
CDR3 DNA: TGTGCCAGCAGCTTAGTATTTGGGGGCGCTGGAAACACCATATATTTT

clone size: -
V gene: TRBV29-1
J gene: TRBJ1-2
D gene: TRBD1
CDR3 protein: CSFGDRGPDGYTF
CDR3 DNA: TGCAGCTTCGGGGACAGGGGGCCCGATGGCTACACCTTC

clone size: once
V gene: TRBV5-1
J gene: TRBJ2-1
D gene: -
CDR3 protein: CASSSDSRGYNEQFF
CDR3 DNA: TGCGCCAGCAGCTCGGACAGCAGGGGCTACAATGAGCAGTTCTTC

clone size: -
V gene: TRBV5-5
J gene: TRBJ2-5
D gene: -
CDR3 protein: CASSLGVRPQETQYF
CDR3 DNA: TGTGCCAGCAGCTTGGGGGTTCGTCCCCAAGAGACCCAGTACTTC

clone size: -
V gene: TRBV4-1
J gene: TRBJ1-5
D gene: -
CDR3 protein: CASSQDGVGQPQHF
CDR3 DNA: TGCGCCAGCAGCCAAGATGGGGTGGGGCAGCCCCAGCATTTT

clone size: -
V gene: TRBV10-3
J gene: TRBJ1-4
D gene: -
CDR3 protein: CAISEFGSTNEKLFF
CDR3 DNA: TGTGCCATCAGTGAGTTTGGGTCAACTAATGAAAAACTGTTTTTT

clone size: once
V gene: TRBV7-2
J gene: TRBJ1-6
D gene: TRBD1
CDR3 protein: CASSLGTGRSPLHF
CDR3 DNA: TGTGCCAGCAGCTTAGGGACAGGGAGATCACCCCTCCACTTT

clone size: -
V gene: TRBV19
J gene: TRBJ1-1
D gene: -
CDR3 protein: CASHWGTEAFF
CDR3 DNA: TGTGCCAGTCACTGGGGAACTGAAGCTTTCTTT

clone size: -
V gene: TRBV6-2/TRBV6-3
J gene: TRBJ1-5
D gene: -
CDR3 protein: CASSYRDDSNQPQHF
CDR3 DNA: TGTGCCAGCAGTTACAGGGACGATAGCAATCAGCCCCAGCATTTT

clone size: -
V gene: TRBV18
J gene: TRBJ2-1
D gene: TRBD2
CDR3 protein: CASSPRSGRADNEQFF
CDR3 DNA: TGTGCCAGCTCACCACGAAGCGGGAGGGCCGACAATGAGCAGTTCTTC

clone size: few
V gene: TRBV7-6
J gene: TRBJ2-5
D gene: TRBD2
CDR3 protein: CASSGTSGRGETQYF
CDR3 DNA: TGTGCCAGCAGCGGGACTAGCGGGAGGGGCGAGACCCAGTACTTC

clone size: -
V gene: TRBV5-6
J gene: TRBJ2-1
D gene: TRBD2
CDR3 protein: CASSFGTSGSPLSNEQFF
CDR3 DNA: TGTGCCAGCAGCTTTGGGACTAGCGGGAGCCCCCTAAGCAATGAGCAGTTCTTC

clone size: once
V gene: TRBV7-8
J gene: TRBJ2-4
D gene: -
CDR3 protein: CASSLSGTGNKNIQYF
CDR3 DNA: TGTGCCAGCAGCTTATCTGGAACAGGGAACAAAAACATTCAGTACTTC

clone size: -
V gene: TRBV6-5
J gene: TRBJ1-1
D gene: -
CDR3 protein: CASSYYPSTEAFF
CDR3 DNA: TGTGCCAGCAGTTACTACCCAAGCACTGAAGCTTTCTTT

clone size: few
V gene: TRBV6-2/TRBV6-3
J gene: TRBJ2-1
D gene: -
CDR3 protein: CASSYNSYNEQFF
CDR3 DNA: TGTGCCAGCAGTTACAACTCCTACAATGAGCAGTTCTTC

clone size: -
V gene: TRBV6-5
J gene: TRBJ2-1
D gene: TRBD2
CDR3 protein: CASSYGGEPGNEQFF
CDR3 DNA: TGTGCCAGCAGTTACGGGGGGGAGCCCGGCAATGAGCAGTTCTTC

clone size: -
V gene: TRBV6-2/TRBV6-3
J gene: TRBJ1-6
D gene: TRBD1
CDR3 protein: CASSAGQGMSPLHF
CDR3 DNA: TGTGCCAGCAGCGCCGGACAGGGGATGTCACCCCTCCACTTT

clone size: -
V gene: TRBV5-6
J gene: TRBJ1-4
D gene: TRBD1
CDR3 protein: CASSSPQGQAEKLFF
CDR3 DNA: TGTGCCAGCAGCTCCCCACAGGGGCAGGCTGAAAAACTGTTTTTT

clone size: -
V gene: TRBV7-3
J gene: TRBJ2-5
D gene: TRBD2
CDR3 protein: CASSLAGDGETQYF
CDR3 DNA: TGTGCCAGCAGCTTAGCGGGAGATGGCGAGACCCAGTACTTC

clone size: -
V gene: TRBV7-7
J gene: TRBJ2-7
D gene: -
CDR3 protein: CASSFKLGYEQYF
CDR3 DNA: TGTGCTAGCAGCTTTAAACTGGGCTACGAGCAGTACTTC

clone size: -
V gene: TRBV7-2
J gene: TRBJ1-3
D gene: -
CDR3 protein: CASSSRPTGGVGNTIYF
CDR3 DNA: TGTGCCAGCAGCTCCAGGCCGACGGGGGGGGTCGGAAACACCATATATTTT

clone size: once
V gene: TRBV9
J gene: TRBJ1-4
D gene: -
CDR3 protein: CASSVGGMSEKLFF
CDR3 DNA: TGTGCCAGCAGCGTAGGAGGGATGAGCGAAAAACTGTTTTTT

clone size: once
V gene: TRBV7-2
J gene: TRBJ2-7
D gene: TRBD2
CDR3 protein: CASSLSGGYEQYF
CDR3 DNA: TGTGCCAGCAGCTTAAGCGGGGGCTACGAGCAGTACTTC

clone size: -
V gene: TRBV24-1
J gene: TRBJ2-3
D gene: TRBD1
CDR3 protein: CATGQGADTQYF
CDR3 DNA: TGTGCCACCGGACAGGGGGCAGATACGCAGTATTTT

clone size: few
V gene: TRBV25-1
J gene: TRBJ1-5
D gene: TRBD1
CDR3 protein: CASSAGTGGHSNQPQHF
CDR3 DNA: TGTGCCAGTAGCGCTGGGACAGGGGGACATAGCAATCAGCCCCAGCATTTT

clone size: -
V gene: TRBV15
J gene: TRBJ2-1
D gene: TRBD2
CDR3 protein: CATSTDHAGGGYNEQFF
CDR3 DNA: TGTGCCACCAGCACTGATCACGCTGGCGGGGGGTACAATGAGCAGTTCTTC

clone size: -
V gene: TRBV29-1
J gene: TRBJ1-5
D gene: -
CDR3 protein: CSVGGSNQPQHF
CDR3 DNA: TGCAGCGTTGGAGGTAGCAATCAGCCCCAGCATTTT

clone size: -
V gene: TRBV12-3/TRBV12-4
J gene: TRBJ1-6
D gene: TRBD1
CDR3 protein: CASSLLRTGLSF
CDR3 DNA: TGTGCCAGCAGTTTACTTAGGACAGGGTTAAGCTTT

clone size: -
V gene: TRBV5-1
J gene: TRBJ2-1
D gene: TRBD2
CDR3 protein: CASSLRSGGGNEQFF
CDR3 DNA: TGCGCCAGCAGCTTAAGGAGCGGGGGAGGAAATGAGCAGTTCTTC

clone size: -
V gene: TRBV20-1
J gene: TRBJ2-3
D gene: -
CDR3 protein: CSASPSRVTASTDTQYF
CDR3 DNA: TGCAGTGCTAGTCCTTCTAGGGTAACAGCTAGCACAGATACGCAGTATTTT

clone size: -
V gene: TRBV25-1
J gene: TRBJ1-1
D gene: -
CDR3 protein: CASTPDLPNTEAFF
CDR3 DNA: TGTGCCAGCACTCCGGACTTACCGAACACTGAAGCTTTCTTT

clone size: -
V gene: TRBV28
J gene: TRBJ2-7
D gene: TRBD2
CDR3 protein: CATVSGGAESYYEQYF
CDR3 DNA: TGTGCCACCGTTAGCGGGGGGGCCGAATCCTACTACGAGCAGTACTTC

clone size: -
V gene: TRBV5-1
J gene: TRBJ2-7
D gene: TRBD2
CDR3 protein: CASSLGVAGVVQYF
CDR3 DNA: TGCGCCAGCAGCTTGGGTGTAGCGGGAGTAGTGCAGTACTTC

clone size: -
V gene: TRBV5-5
J gene: TRBJ2-5
D gene: TRBD2
CDR3 protein: CASSAQLAGGRETQYF
CDR3 DNA: TGTGCCAGCAGCGCGCAACTAGCGGGGGGACGAGAGACCCAGTACTTC

clone size: -
V gene: TRBV5-1
J gene: TRBJ2-1
D gene: TRBD2
CDR3 protein: CASSLERGHNEQFF
CDR3 DNA: TGCGCCAGCAGCTTGGAGCGGGGGCACAATGAGCAGTTCTTC

clone size: -
V gene: TRBV24-1
J gene: TRBJ2-3
D gene: TRBD2
CDR3 protein: CATSDTSGGSDTQYF
CDR3 DNA: TGTGCCACCAGTGATACTAGCGGGGGATCAGATACGCAGTATTTT

clone size: -
V gene: TRBV30
J gene: TRBJ2-7
D gene: -
CDR3 protein: CAWSPGHGQIEQYF
CDR3 DNA: TGTGCCTGGAGTCCTGGACACGGACAGATCGAGCAGTACTTC

clone size: once
V gene: TRBV19
J gene: TRBJ1-4
D gene: -
CDR3 protein: CASQAGGRRKLFF
CDR3 DNA: TGTGCCAGCCAGGCGGGGGGGCGACGAAAACTGTTTTTT

clone size: -
V gene: TRBV5-8
J gene: TRBJ2-2
D gene: TRBD2
CDR3 protein: CASSFPTSGVNTGELFF
CDR3 DNA: TGTGCCAGCAGCTTTCCGACTAGCGGGGTGAACACCGGGGAGCTGTTTTTT

clone size: -
V gene: TRBV21-1
J gene: TRBJ2-1
D gene: -
CDR3 protein: CASSSKGGNPYNEQFF
CDR3 DNA: TGTGCCAGCAGCTCAAAAGGGGGGAACCCCTACAATGAGCAGTTCTTC

clone size: -
V gene: TRBV24-1
J gene: TRBJ2-2
D gene: -
CDR3 protein: CATSDSSKAGELFF
CDR3 DNA: TGTGCCACCAGTGATTCTTCCAAGGCCGGGGAGCTGTTTTTT